A selection of T cell receptor beta chains follows, all from one sample in a study of blood T cells in healthy people across ages. TCRdb ran MiXCR on the 5' RACE reads and lists one entry per CDR3 protein. Of roughly 1,800,000 distinct CDR3 sequences in the sample, roughly 49% were seen once. Input material: blood. The source of these receptors is a woman aged 40 to 49 in good health. Each CDR3 is given with its conserved first and last residue. Each record gives: V gene, D gene, J gene, clone size, CDR3 DNA, CDR3 protein. The D gene is left open where the match is weak. Not all rows give a size; the values are once, few, many and, for expanded clones, a class.

>TRBV19|.|TRBJ1-4|.
TGTGCCAGTAGTATTCTGGACAGTACTAATGAAAAACTGTTTTTT
CASSILDSTNEKLFF
>TRBV5-1|.|TRBJ2-5|many
TGCGCCAGCAGCTTTGAACAGGGCCTAGAGACCCAGTACTTC
CASSFEQGLETQYF
>TRBV20-1|.|TRBJ2-5|few
TGCACCGGGGCATCAGGGGGGAAAGAGACCCAGTACTTC
CTGASGGKETQYF
>TRBV20-1|TRBD1|TRBJ2-1|.
TGCAGTGCTATCCGGGACAGGGCCTACGATGAGCAGTTCTTC
CSAIRDRAYDEQFF
>TRBV9|TRBD1|TRBJ2-7|.
TGTGCCAGCAGCGTAGGTTCTGGACAGGTCAGCTACGAGCAGTACTTC
CASSVGSGQVSYEQYF
>TRBV29-1|.|TRBJ2-5|.
TGCAGCGTTCCCGGGGTAGCGGCGGTCCAAGAGACCCAGTACTTC
CSVPGVAAVQETQYF
>TRBV5-1|.|TRBJ2-1|.
TGCGCCAGCAGCTTTTCGACCTGGAATGAGCAGTTCTTC
CASSFSTWNEQFF
>TRBV9|TRBD2|TRBJ2-3|many
TGTGCCAGCAGCACCTTGACTAGCGTTCTCGGAGATACGCAGTATTTT
CASSTLTSVLGDTQYF
>TRBV9|TRBD1|TRBJ1-4|.
TGTGCCAGCAGCGTAGCCCCCGGGACAGGGGATGAAAAACTGTTTTTT
CASSVAPGTGDEKLFF
>TRBV21-1|.|TRBJ1-6|.
TGTGCCAGCAGCAAAAGGGGGGATCCCCTCCACTTT
CASSKRGDPLHF
>TRBV4-2|.|TRBJ2-7|.
TGTGCCAGCAGCCCAGCACCGGGACGTCCCGACTACGAGCAGTACTTC
CASSPAPGRPDYEQYF
>TRBV6-2/TRBV6-3|.|TRBJ1-1|.
TGTGCCAGCAGTTATTTGGCCCTGAACACTGAAGCTTTCTTT
CASSYLALNTEAFF
>TRBV7-9|TRBD1|TRBJ1-1|.
TGTGCCAGCAGCGTACAGGGGGAGAACACTGAAGCTTTCTTT
CASSVQGENTEAFF
>TRBV4-3|.|TRBJ2-2|.
TGCGCCAGCAGCCAAATCTTCCTGGGGCCCGGGGAGCTGTTTTTT
CASSQIFLGPGELFF
>TRBV5-5|TRBD1|TRBJ2-7|.
TGTGCCAGCGGGACAGGGAAAAACTACGAGCAGTACTTC
CASGTGKNYEQYF
>TRBV14|TRBD1|TRBJ2-7|.
TGTGCCAGCAGCCAGCGAGGACAGGGAGCCCACGAGCAGTACTTC
CASSQRGQGAHEQYF
>TRBV7-2|.|TRBJ2-1|.
TGTGCCAGCAGCTCTAGCGGACCCAGGGGTGAGCAGTTCTTC
CASSSSGPRGEQFF
>TRBV29-1|TRBD2|TRBJ2-3|.
TGCAGCGTTGAAGATAGGTCAGCGGGGGGGCTAACAGATACGCAGTATTTT
CSVEDRSAGGLTDTQYF
>TRBV6-1|.|TRBJ1-1|.
TGTGCCAGCAGTGAATGGTCCGGCTTCCAGAACACTGAAGCTTTCTTT
CASSEWSGFQNTEAFF
>TRBV20-1|.|TRBJ1-6|.
TGCAGTGCTAGAGATGGGGGGCGGGTCGACAATTCACCCCTCCACTTT
CSARDGGRVDNSPLHF
>TRBV9|TRBD2|TRBJ2-5|.
TGTGCCAGCAGCGTAGACCCAGCGGGGGGGCCGCTGTATGAGCAGTACTTC
CASSVDPAGGPLYEQYF
>TRBV4-3|TRBD1|TRBJ2-1|few
TGCGCCAGCAGCACCGGGACAGGAGACTACAATGAGCAGTTCTTC
CASSTGTGDYNEQFF
>TRBV6-5|.|TRBJ1-2|few
TGTGCCAGCAGTTACGGAAGGGAGTCTAACTATGGCTACACCTTC
CASSYGRESNYGYTF
>TRBV7-9|TRBD1|TRBJ2-4|.
TGTGCCAGCAGCCCCTGGACAGGGGAAGCCAAAAACATTCAGTACTTC
CASSPWTGEAKNIQYF
>TRBV3-1|.|TRBJ1-2|.
TGTGCCAGCAGCCAACAGACTCGAAGCTATGGCTACACCTTC
CASSQQTRSYGYTF
>TRBV2|.|TRBJ1-6|once
TGTGCCACCCAGGGTGAGCAGAATTCACCCCTCCACTTT
CATQGEQNSPLHF
>TRBV27|.|TRBJ2-7|.
TGTGCCAGCAGTTTGGCCCGAATCTCCTGCGAGCAGTACTTC
CASSLARISCEQYF
>TRBV13|.|TRBJ2-4|few
TGTGCCAGCAGGGTGGGAGCCAAAAACATTCAGTACTTC
CASRVGAKNIQYF
>TRBV20-1|TRBD1|TRBJ2-7|few
TGCAGTGCTAGAGGACCGGGACAGGGTGTATACGAGCAGTACTTC
CSARGPGQGVYEQYF
>TRBV29-1|TRBD1|TRBJ2-6|.
TGCAGCGTGTTCGGGACAGCGATCTCTGGGGCCAACGTCCTGACTTTC
CSVFGTAISGANVLTF
>TRBV11-1|.|TRBJ2-6|.
TGTGCCAGCACCCGAAATGGAAATGGTGGGGCCAACGTCCTGACTTTC
CASTRNGNGGANVLTF
>TRBV28|.|TRBJ1-1|.
TGTGCCAGCAGTCGGCTAGGACGGGCGAACACTGAAGCTTTCTTT
CASSRLGRANTEAFF
>TRBV25-1|.|TRBJ2-1|few
TGTGCCAGCAGTGGGAATCCCGACAGGAAGGCGGGTGAGCAGTTCTTC
CASSGNPDRKAGEQFF
>TRBV7-8|.|TRBJ2-7|once
TGTGCCAGCAGCCCGAACAGGCCCTACGAGCAGTACTTC
CASSPNRPYEQYF
>TRBV11-3|.|TRBJ2-3|few
TGTGCCAGCAGCTTAGGAGGGTTCGATACGCAGTATTTT
CASSLGGFDTQYF
>TRBV6-1|TRBD1|TRBJ1-5|.
TGTGCCAGCAGTGAATGGGACAGGGGGATCAATCAGCCCCAGCATTTT
CASSEWDRGINQPQHF
>TRBV7-2|.|TRBJ2-1|.
TGTGCCAGCAGCTTATTTTCGCCGGGTCTGAATGAGCAGTTCTTC
CASSLFSPGLNEQFF
>TRBV6-1|.|TRBJ1-5|.
TGTGCCAGCACTGGGGCTTCCTCGGGCAATCAGCCCCAGCATTTT
CASTGASSGNQPQHF
>TRBV6-2/TRBV6-3|.|TRBJ2-6|.
TGTGCCAGCAGTTACTCGCCAGGGTCGGGCTCTGGGGCCAACGTCCTGACTTTC
CASSYSPGSGSGANVLTF
>TRBV7-9|.|TRBJ2-5|.
TGTGCCAGCAGCCGAGATGGGGGAGCGGAGACCCAGTACTTC
CASSRDGGAETQYF
>TRBV5-1|.|TRBJ2-1|once
TGCGCCAGCAGCTTGGGGGGGGCACCGGGACAGAGAGGCCATGAGCAGTTCTTC
CASSLGGAPGQRGHEQFF
>TRBV24-1|.|TRBJ2-7|few
TGTGCCACCAGTGGCGACTTGGGATACGAGCAGTACTTC
CATSGDLGYEQYF
>TRBV4-3|TRBD2|TRBJ2-1|few
TGCGCCAGCAGCCAAGAGCCTAGCGGGGAAAATGAGCAGTTCTTC
CASSQEPSGENEQFF
>TRBV5-1|.|TRBJ2-7|once
TGCGCCAGCAGCTCCCGGGAGTACTTCTACGAGCAGTACTTC
CASSSREYFYEQYF
>TRBV6-2/TRBV6-3|TRBD1|TRBJ2-7|few
TGTGCCAGCAGTCCCGGGACAGGTAACAATGAGCAGTACTTC
CASSPGTGNNEQYF
>TRBV25-1|.|TRBJ2-7|.
TGTGCCAGCAGTGAGGGTGGGGGGTCCTCGGACGAGCAGTACTTC
CASSEGGGSSDEQYF